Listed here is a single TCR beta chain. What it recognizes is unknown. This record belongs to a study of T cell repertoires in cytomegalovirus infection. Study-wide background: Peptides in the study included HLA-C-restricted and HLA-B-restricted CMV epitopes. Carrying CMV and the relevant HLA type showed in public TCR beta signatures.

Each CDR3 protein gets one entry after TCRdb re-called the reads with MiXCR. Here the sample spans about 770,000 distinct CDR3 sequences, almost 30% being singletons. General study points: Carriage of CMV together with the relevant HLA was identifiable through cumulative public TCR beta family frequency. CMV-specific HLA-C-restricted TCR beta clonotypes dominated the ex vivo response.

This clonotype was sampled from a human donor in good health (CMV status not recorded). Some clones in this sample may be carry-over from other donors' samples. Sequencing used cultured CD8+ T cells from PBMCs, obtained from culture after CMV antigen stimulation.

The CDR3 is CAISESGGADTQYF. The CDR3 DNA is TGTGCCATCAGTGAATCGGGAGGGGCAGATACGCAGTATTTT. The rearrangement joins TRBV10-3 to TRBJ2-3; 8 bases fit TRBD2. Germline CDR1 is ENHRY and CDR2 is SYGVKD. The CDR3 has 14 amino acids. V lost 3 bases, J lost 4 bases, and 3 bases stayed unmatched.